A single sample is the source of the 30 T cell receptor beta chains below, sequenced in a study of cytomegalovirus exposure and HLA in healthy donors. The PCR had 60 Vbeta and 13 Jbeta primers. Assay used: immunoSEQ multiplex PCR; TCRdb lists only in-frame clones, some missing. The sample gives about 160,000 clones, about 77% of which show up once; 9% to 10% is in the top ten. Specimen: PBMCs. The receptors were sampled from a man aged 18 to 30 in good health and CMV-seropositive.

This clone was seen just once. V is TRBV27 and J is TRBJ2-7; 8 bases map to TRBD2. CDR3 length: 16 residues. The ends lost 4 bases at V and 0 bases at J; junction bases unmatched: 8. The V gene's germline CDR1 is MNHEY and CDR2 SMNVEV (reference sequence). CDR3 in DNA: TGTGCCAGCAGTTGGTCCGGGACTAGTACCTCCTACGAGCAGTACTTC. The encoded protein is CASSWSGTSTSYEQYF.

The chain couples TRBV18 to TRBJ1-1; D possibly corresponds to TRBD1 (5 bases). The CDR3 totals 15 residues. Per germline, CDR1 KGHSH and CDR2 LQKENI. Between the trimmed V and J ends, which lost 0 bases and 10 bases, there was a span of 18 bases. CDR3 sequence: CASSPPDSRAFGAFF. CDR3 nucleotides: TGTGCCAGCTCACCACCCGATAGCAGGGCCTTTGGAGCTTTCTTT.

The V gene is TRBV11-2, the J gene TRBJ1-2; 7 nucleotides align to TRBD1. The germline V gene has CDR1 SGHAT and CDR2 FQNNGV. Trimming at V came to 1 base and at J to 3 bases, leaving 8 bases not matched to a gene. The CDR3 loop spans 16 amino acids. Written as DNA, the CDR3 is TGTGCCAGCAGCTTAGGTTCCGACAGGGAGGACTATGGCTACACCTTC. Protein sequence: CASSLGSDREDYGYTF. The entire variable domain, with the rest obtained from reference TRBV11-2 and TRBJ1-2, is as follows: EAGVAQSPRYKIIEKRQSVAFWCNPISGHATLYWYQQILGQGPKLLIQFQNNGVVDDSQLPKDRFSAERLKGVDSTLKIQPAKLEDSAVYLCASSLGSDREDYGYTFGSGTRLTVV.

This rearrangement joins TRBV12-5 to TRBJ1-5; 8 positions agree with TRBD1. Losses at the gene ends were 7 bases for V and 6 bases for J; bases not matched to a gene: 8. Germline CDR1 LGHNT, CDR2 FRNRAP. This CDR3 has 14 residues. The CDR3 DNA reads as TGTGCTAGTGCGGACAGGGTTGTAAGTCAGCCCCAGCATTTT. Translation gives CASADRVVSQPQHF.

The rearrangement uses TRBV7-2 and TRBJ2-7, with TRBD2 matching over 9 bases. The CDR3 runs 15 residues. With 5 bases clipped from V and 3 bases from J, the junction kept 8 bases outside the gene matches. Germline V CDR1 and CDR2: SGHTA, FQGNSA. The CDR3 here is CASSQSSGGYYEQYF. The CDR3 DNA is TGTGCCAGCAGCCAGAGTAGCGGGGGTTACTACGAGCAGTACTTC.

This clone was seen just once. The rearrangement uses TRBV7-9 and TRBJ2-1, with TRBD2 matching 8 bases. CDR1 is SEHNR and CDR2 is FQNEAQ in the germline V gene (reference sequence). This CDR3 is 15 amino acids long. The ends lost 5 bases at V and 9 bases at J; junction bases unmatched: 12. CDR3 amino acids: CASSLSGTRSSEQFF. The DNA of the CDR3 is TGTGCCAGCAGCCTAAGCGGGACTAGAAGTAGTGAGCAGTTCTTC.

The chain recombines TRBV2 with TRBJ2-3, with a possible D match to TRBD2 (5 bases). Per the germline V gene, CDR1 is SNHLY and CDR2 is FYNNEI. Deletions cut 7 bases from V and 4 bases from J, with 21 bases between. The CDR3 covers 16 residues. The chain's CDR3 is CASIDLAPKGPDTQYF. The CDR3 DNA is TGTGCCAGCATTGATCTAGCTCCTAAAGGCCCAGATACGCAGTATTTT.

In DNA, the CDR3 is TGTGCCAGCAAAATACAGGGGGCCTACGAGCAGTACTTC. Its translation: CASKIQGAYEQYF. J is TRBJ2-7 and V is TRBV27; 8 positions match TRBD1. The CDR3 runs 13 residues. Germline CDR1 is MNHEY and CDR2 is SMNVEV (reference sequence). V shed 7 bases, J shed 2 bases, and the junction held 4 bases outside the gene matches.

The chain joins TRBV29-1 to TRBJ1-1; D ambiguous. Trimming cost V 1 base and J 2 bases, with 8 bases left between them. Germline V gene sequence: CDR1 SQVTM, CDR2 ANQGSEA. The CDR3 runs to 13 residues. CDR3 in amino acids: CSVEATGNTEAFF. CDR3 nucleotide sequence: TGCAGCGTTGAAGCGACGGGTAACACTGAAGCTTTCTTT.

The V and J genes are TRBV18 and TRBJ2-3; D is perhaps TRBD2 (6 bases). The germline gives CDR1 KGHSH, CDR2 LQKENI. The CDR3 extends over 14 amino acids. Trimming left V 3 bases short and J 6 bases short, with 13 bases between. The CDR3 loop reads CASSPGLPPDTQYF. The CDR3 bases are TGTGCCAGCTCACCGGGACTCCCTCCGGATACGCAGTATTTT.

The genes are TRBV6-5 and TRBJ1-1; TRBD1 agrees at 7 bases. Germline V gene sequence: CDR1 MNHEY, CDR2 SVGAGI. The CDR3 has 15 residues. V was clipped by 2 bases and J by 1 base; unmatched bases: 4. CDR3 DNA: TGTGCCAGCAGTTACCGCCACAGGGGGAACACTGAAGCTTTCTTT. Residues: CASSYRHRGNTEAFF.

The chain has TRBV5-1 and TRBJ2-3, with TRBD2 identical over 9 bases. With 0 bases clipped from V and 0 bases from J, the junction kept 5 bases outside the gene matches. From germline, CDR1 is SGHRS and CDR2 YFSETQ. The CDR3 runs 17 residues. CDR3 bases: TGCGCCAGCAGCTTGGCCCCTAGCGGGGCCAGCACAGATACGCAGTATTTT. Protein sequence: CASSLAPSGASTDTQYF. Full variable domain (rest looked up from reference TRBV5-1 and TRBJ2-3): KAGVTQTPRYLIKTRGQQVTLSCSPISGHRSVSWYQQTPGQGLQFLFEYFSETQRNKGNFPGRFSGRQFSNSRSEMNVSTLELGDSALYLCASSLAPSGASTDTQYFGPGTRLTVL.

The V call is TRBV18, the J call TRBJ2-3; D not resolved. V was shortened by 7 bases and J by 4 bases, with 12 bases between the two germline ends. The CDR3 is 13 residues long. Germline values: CDR1 KGHSH, CDR2 LQKENI. The CDR3 sequence: CASFSQSPDTQYF. The CDR3 DNA follows: TGTGCCAGCTTCTCTCAGTCCCCAGATACGCAGTATTTT.

The chain recombines TRBV7-6 with TRBJ2-1; D possibly corresponds to TRBD2 (6 bases). CDR3 length: 13 amino acids. V was pared by 5 bases and J by 7 bases, with 12 bases between. Germline CDR1 reads SGHVS; CDR2 reads FNYEAQ. Here the CDR3 DNA reads TGTGCCAGCAGCCCCGGACTATCTAATGAGCAGTTCTTC. Its protein is CASSPGLSNEQFF.

This clone was seen a handful of times. V gene TRBV28 combines with J gene TRBJ2-1; D is uncertain. The V gene's germline CDR1 is MDHEN and CDR2 SYDVKM. This CDR3 comprises 13 residues. V lost 6 bases and J 0 bases, leaving 6 bases between the germline ends. CDR3 loop: CASSPGSYNEQFF. The DNA of the CDR3 is TGTGCCAGCAGCCCCGGCTCCTACAATGAGCAGTTCTTC.

The V and J genes are TRBV10-3 and TRBJ1-1, with D uncertain. The germline V gene has CDR1 ENHRY and CDR2 SYGVKD. This CDR3 is 13 amino acids long. Trimming left V 4 bases short and J 5 bases short, with 11 bases between. CDR3 sequence: CAISGQAGTEAFF. CDR3 sequence (DNA): TGTGCCATCAGTGGTCAAGCGGGGACTGAAGCTTTCTTT.

The genes are TRBV15 and TRBJ2-7, with TRBD2 matching 7 bases. This CDR3 is 11 amino acids long. V lost 9 bases and J lost 6; bases outside the gene matches: 5. Germline V gene data show CDR1 as LNHNV and CDR2 as YYDKDF (reference sequence). CDR3 region: CATGGGIEQYF. The DNA of the CDR3 is TGTGCCACTGGGGGGGGGATCGAGCAGTACTTC.

The chain links TRBV28 to TRBJ2-7, with TRBD1 matching over 11 bases. CDR1 is MDHEN, CDR2 SYDVKM, per germline. The CDR3 loop spans 16 amino acids. With 6 bases clipped from V and 5 bases from J, the junction kept 12 bases outside the gene matches. The CDR3 reads CASSYKPGQGADEQYF. CDR3 in DNA: TGTGCCAGCAGCTATAAACCCGGACAGGGGGCCGACGAGCAGTACTTC.

In its sample, this clone was seen a few times. V and J are TRBV18 and TRBJ2-1, with 10 bases lining up with TRBD1. CDR1 is KGHSH and CDR2 is LQKENI in the germline V gene. This CDR3 is built from 15 residues. Germline trimming cut 4 bases from V and 9 bases from J; bases unmatched to any gene: 9. The CDR3 DNA is TGTGCCAGCTCACGCATTCCCGGGACAGGGGTTGAGCAGTTCTTC. Encoded protein: CASSRIPGTGVEQFF.

The chain has TRBV9 and TRBJ2-2; tentatively, D is TRBD1 (6 bases). This CDR3 is built from 16 residues. Germline V gives CDR1 SGDLS, CDR2 YYNGEE. Trimming removed 4 bases from V and 0 bases from J, with 13 bases in between. The CDR3 bases are TGTGCCAGCAGCCAACCCGGGACAACGAACACCGGGGAGCTGTTTTTT. It encodes CASSQPGTTNTGELFF.

The rearrangement uses TRBV7-9 and TRBJ2-7; D unclear. This CDR3 has 13 residues. V lost 1 base to trimming and J lost 6 bases, with 10 bases between them. CDR1 is SEHNR and CDR2 is FQNEAQ in the germline V gene (reference sequence). CDR3 in amino acids: CASSLERSIEQYF. Here the CDR3 DNA reads TGTGCCAGCAGCTTAGAACGGTCGATCGAGCAGTACTTC.

The rearrangement joins TRBV7-9 to TRBJ2-4; the D gene is possibly TRBD1 (6 bases). CDR1 is SEHNR, CDR2 FQNEAQ, per germline (reference sequence). Trimming removed 5 bases from V and 8 bases from J, with 16 bases in between. The CDR3 extends over 14 amino acids. Written as DNA, the CDR3 is TGTGCCAGCAGCCAAGGACAGTTGGGGGACATTCAGTACTTC. This codes for CASSQGQLGDIQYF. Supplemented by reference TRBV7-9 and TRBJ2-4, the full variable domain reads DTGVSQNPRHKITKRGQNVTFRCDPISEHNRLYWYRQTLGQGPEFLTYFQNEAQLEKSRLLSDRFSAERPKGSFSTLEIQRTEQGDSAMYLCASSQGQLGDIQYFGAGTRLSVL.

The chain uses TRBV4-3 and TRBJ1-1; TRBD1 aligns across 9 bases. The CDR3 totals 18 residues. CDR1 LGHNA and CDR2 YSLEER come from the germline V gene. Trimming at V came to 0 bases and at J to 1 base, leaving 9 bases not matched to a gene. The CDR3 loop reads CASSQESLTGGWNTEAFF. CDR3 nucleotide sequence: TGCGCCAGCAGCCAAGAGTCCCTCACAGGGGGCTGGAACACTGAAGCTTTCTTT.

The chain employs TRBV5-1 and TRBJ1-2; TRBD1 agrees at 9 bases. CDR3 length: 13 residues. CDR1 is SGHRS and CDR2 is YFSETQ in the germline V gene. Trimming cost V 4 bases and J 9 bases; bases outside gene matches: 7. The CDR3 DNA reads as TGCGCCAGCAGCGCCGGGACAGGGAATCGCTACACCTTC. This sequence encodes CASSAGTGNRYTF.

This rearrangement joins TRBV27 to TRBJ2-1; TRBD1 aligns across 9 bases. The germline V gene has CDR1 MNHEY and CDR2 SMNVEV (reference sequence). This CDR3 is built from 15 residues. With V trimmed by 5 bases and J by 4 bases, 6 bases remained unmatched. The CDR3 bases are TGTGCCAGCAGTGGCCGGGACAGGGTTTACAATGAGCAGTTCTTC. Its translation: CASSGRDRVYNEQFF.

The chain is built from TRBV19 and TRBJ1-5; D is uncertain. Per the germline V gene, CDR1 is LNHDA and CDR2 is SQIVND (reference sequence). This CDR3 is built from 15 residues. V was shortened by 1 base and J by 5 bases, with 12 bases between the two germline ends. For the CDR3, the DNA is TGTGCCAGTAGTATAGTGGGCAGGATTGATCAGCCCCAGCATTTT. Its protein product is CASSIVGRIDQPQHF.

The chain joins TRBV7-9 to TRBJ2-1, with D perhaps TRBD2 (6 bases). The CDR3 extends over 13 amino acids. The germline gives CDR1 SEHNR, CDR2 FQNEAQ (reference sequence). V lost 8 bases, J lost 5 bases, and 13 bases lay in between. The CDR3 DNA is TGTGCCAGCTCAGCTAGCGAAGACAATGAGCAGTTCTTC. It specifies CASSASEDNEQFF.

This clone was observed a few times. The V gene is TRBV7-9, the J gene TRBJ1-1, with 7 positions matching TRBD1. Looked up from germline, CDR1 is SEHNR and CDR2 is FQNEAQ (reference sequence). This CDR3 comprises 12 residues. V dropped 5 bases and J dropped 4; count of bases not matched to a gene: 1. Here the CDR3 reads CASSGDSTEAFF. As DNA, the CDR3 is TGTGCCAGCAGCGGGGACAGCACTGAAGCTTTCTTT. The complete variable domain, with remaining parts taken from reference TRBV7-9 and TRBJ1-1, reads DTGVSQNPRHKITKRGQNVTFRCDPISEHNRLYWYRQTLGQGPEFLTYFQNEAQLEKSRLLSDRFSAERPKGSFSTLEIQRTEQGDSAMYLCASSGDSTEAFFGQGTRLTVV.

The chain combines TRBV19 with TRBJ1-2; 9 bases line up with TRBD1. J lost 3 bases, V lost 4 bases, and 9 bases had no gene match. CDR1 is LNHDA, CDR2 SQIVND, per germline (reference sequence). The length of the CDR3 is 16 residues. CDR3 in amino acids: CASSTSDRGGYYGYTF. CDR3 nucleotides: TGTGCCAGTAGTACCTCGGACAGGGGAGGTTACTATGGCTACACCTTC.

This clone was recorded only once. The rearrangement joins TRBV28 to TRBJ1-3; a possible D gene is TRBD1 (6 bases). CDR3 length equals 13 residues. Germline CDR1 and CDR2: MDHEN and SYDVKM. Trimming took 4 bases from V and 4 from J, leaving 8 bases between them. The CDR3 DNA is TGTGCCAGCAGTTCACAGGGAGGAAACACCATATATTTT. Protein sequence: CASSSQGGNTIYF.